The 26 T cell receptor beta chains reported below all come from one sample, sequenced in a study of CD8 T cells in Susac syndrome. With random hexamers, 0.5 to 1 ug RNA was reverse transcribed. TCRdb re-called the immunoSEQ multiplex PCR reads through MiXCR, storing one row per CDR3 protein. The table has approximately 160,000 distinct CDR3 sequences, approximately 95% seen once. Sequenced material: CD4+ T cells from PBMCs. These receptors were obtained from a human donor with multiple sclerosis.

This chain joins TRBV5-1 and TRBJ2-1; no clear D. This CDR3 spans 15 amino acids. Germline CDR1 reads SGHRS; CDR2 reads YFSETQ. Between the trimmed V and J ends, which lost 2 bases and 0 bases, there was a span of 9 bases. CDR3 sequence reads: CASSFRGDSYNEQFF. CDR3 bases: TGCGCCAGCAGCTTCCGCGGCGACTCCTACAATGAGCAGTTCTTC.

The V gene is TRBV2, the J gene TRBJ2-3, with 8 bases fitting TRBD1. This CDR3 region has 13 residues. After removal of 7 bases from V and 3 bases from J, the junction contained 3 bases not matched to a gene. CDR1 SNHLY and CDR2 FYNNEI come from the germline V gene. The CDR3 DNA is TGTGCCAGCACGACAGGGGTAACAGATACGCAGTATTTT. Translating it yields CASTTGVTDTQYF.

The chain employs TRBV29-1 and TRBJ2-1; D gene uncertain. This CDR3 contains 16 residues. V lost 0 bases and J 0 bases, leaving 12 bases between the germline ends. The germline gives CDR1 SQVTM, CDR2 ANQGSEA. The CDR3 sequence: CSVEEGSASSYNEQFF. The CDR3 bases are TGCAGCGTTGAAGAGGGGTCGGCGAGCTCCTACAATGAGCAGTTCTTC.

This sequence joins TRBV7-2 and TRBJ1-1, with D unresolved. This CDR3 spans 14 amino acids. Germline V gene lookup returns CDR1 SGHTA and CDR2 FQGNSA. The V end was cut by 1 base, the J end by 3 bases, with 9 bases between. Written as DNA, the CDR3 is TGTGCCAGCAGCTTAGTCGTCAGCTACACTGAAGCTTTCTTT. This gives the protein CASSLVVSYTEAFF.

This clonotype appeared once. V usage is TRBV5-1 and J usage is TRBJ1-1, with D unresolved. Trimming left V 4 bases short and J 1 base short, with 14 bases between. Germline V gives CDR1 SGHRS, CDR2 YFSETQ. The CDR3 spans 15 residues. The CDR3 coding sequence is TGCGCCAGCAGCCCCACCGTTCGCGGGAACACTGAAGCTTTCTTT. Residues: CASSPTVRGNTEAFF.

The rearrangement uses TRBV19 and TRBJ2-7, with D tentatively TRBD1 (6 bases). The CDR3 is 14 amino acids. Trimming left V 5 bases short and J 3 bases short, with 14 bases between. Germline V gene sequence: CDR1 LNHDA, CDR2 SQIVND (reference sequence). The CDR3 reads CASSGDLQGYEQYF. The CDR3 DNA reads TGTGCCAGTAGTGGGGACCTACAGGGCTACGAGCAGTACTTC. The variable domain in full, completed from reference TRBV19 and TRBJ2-7, reads DGGITQSPKYLFRKEGQNVTLSCEQNLNHDAMYWYRQDPGQGLRLIYYSQIVNDFQKGDIAEGYSVSREKKESFPLTVTSAQKNPTAFYLCASSGDLQGYEQYFGPGTRLTVT.

This chain joins TRBV15 and TRBJ2-3; a possible D gene is TRBD2 (7 bases). V lost 8 bases, J lost 4 bases, and 16 bases lay in between. Germline lookup yields CDR1 LNHNV and CDR2 YYDKDF (reference sequence). There are 14 residues in the CDR3. The CDR3 sequence is CATVGREGADTQYF. Here the CDR3 DNA reads TGTGCCACCGTGGGCAGGGAGGGGGCAGATACGCAGTATTTT.

The chain is built from TRBV7-9 and TRBJ2-2; the D is unclear. Germline-derived CDR1 and CDR2 are SEHNR and FQNEAQ (reference sequence). The germline V and J ends were trimmed by 1 base and 1 base, with 10 bases remaining between them. The CDR3 length is 16 residues. Here the CDR3 reads CASSLVSIGNTGELFF. The CDR3 DNA follows: TGTGCCAGCAGCTTAGTTAGCATCGGGAACACCGGGGAGCTGTTTTTT.

V gene TRBV30 combines with J gene TRBJ1-5; 7 bases line up with TRBD1. CDR1 is GTSNPN and CDR2 is SVGIG in the germline V gene (reference sequence). This CDR3 is built from 16 residues. This chain's CDR3 is CALGTGDPRSNQPQHF. CDR3 bases: TGTGCACTTGGAACAGGGGACCCTCGTAGCAATCAGCCCCAGCATTTT.

This chain joins TRBV15 and TRBJ1-1, with D perhaps matching TRBD1 (5 bases). This CDR3 has 13 residues. V was cut by 5 bases and J by 1 base, with 8 bases left in between. Germline CDR1 LNHNV, CDR2 YYDKDF (reference sequence). This CDR3 is CATSGGQNTEAFF. DNA of the CDR3: TGTGCCACCAGCGGAGGACAGAACACTGAAGCTTTCTTT.

The chain combines TRBV6-1 with TRBJ2-7; tentatively, D is TRBD1 (7 bases). The CDR3 has 14 residues. V was pared by 8 bases and J by 4 bases, with 18 bases between. Germline CDR1 MNHNS, CDR2 SASEGT. CDR3 residues: CASGLQGRSYEQYF. In DNA form, the CDR3 reads TGTGCCAGCGGGCTACAGGGGAGGTCTTACGAGCAGTACTTC.

This sequence joins TRBV29-1 and TRBJ2-5; D ambiguous. The CDR3 is 14 residues long. Between the trimmed V and J ends, which lost 0 bases and 1 base, there was a span of 9 bases. Germline CDR1 reads SQVTM; CDR2 reads ANQGSEA. The CDR3 coding sequence is TGCAGCGTTGAAGATCCTGGGCGCCAAGAGACCCAGTACTTC. It is translated as CSVEDPGRQETQYF.

V is TRBV9 and J is TRBJ1-5; D is unclear. CDR3 size: 16 residues. Trimming shortened V by 0 bases and J by 9 bases, and 19 bases separated the two germline ends. Germline V lookup: CDR1 SGDLS, CDR2 YYNGEE. CDR3 nucleotide sequence: TGTGCCAGCAGCGTAGAGTCGTCGGTACAATCATTGCCCCAGCATTTT. This sequence encodes CASSVESSVQSLPQHF.

This chain links TRBV29-1 with TRBJ2-7, with D perhaps TRBD2 (5 bases). Germline assignment: CDR1 SQVTM and CDR2 ANQGSEA. Trimming pared 3 bases from V and 4 bases from J, leaving 10 bases between. This CDR3 has 12 amino acids. CDR3 protein: CSVEFTGYEQYF. Here the CDR3 DNA reads TGCAGCGTTGAGTTTACGGGATACGAGCAGTACTTC.

Regarding this clonotype: One end of the junction varies from germline; a read error may be responsible. The chain combines TRBV6-2 or TRBV6-3 with TRBJ1-2; possible D gene TRBD1, 5 bases. This CDR3 has 13 residues. CDR1 is MNHEY and CDR2 is SVGEGT in the germline V gene. The CDR3 DNA reads TGTGCCAGCGCTGTTAGGACACCTACACCACTGGCCTTC. Its translation is CASAVRTPTPLAF.

This sequence joins TRBV20-1 and TRBJ2-1; D is possibly TRBD1 (5 bases). The CDR3 is 14 residues long. V was pared by 1 base and J by 10 bases, with 17 bases between. CDR1 and CDR2 (germline): DFQATT, SNEGSKA (reference sequence). CDR3 protein: CSARALGAPGEQFF. DNA for the CDR3: TGCAGTGCTAGAGCCTTGGGCGCCCCAGGGGAGCAGTTCTTC.

The rearrangement joins TRBV6-6 to TRBJ1-1; D uncertain. CDR1 and CDR2 from the germline V gene are MNHNY and SVGAGI (reference sequence). Trimming pared 2 bases from V and 5 bases from J, leaving 9 bases between. This CDR3 is 13 amino acids long. This chain's CDR3 is CASSYGVGTEAFF. The CDR3 DNA is TGTGCCAGCAGTTACGGGGTTGGGACTGAAGCTTTCTTT.

This chain joins TRBV4-1 and TRBJ2-5; 10 bases are shared with TRBD2. The V gene's germline CDR1 is MGHRA and CDR2 YSYEKL. This CDR3 is 17 amino acids long. The J segment lost 1 base and the V segment lost 3 bases, leaving 8 bases of the junction unmatched. The CDR3 loop reads CASSQRTGLAIQETQYF. In nucleotides, the CDR3 is TGCGCCAGCAGCCAGAGAACGGGACTAGCGATCCAAGAGACCCAGTACTTC.

The V and J genes are TRBV7-9 and TRBJ2-5; the D is unclear. The V gene's germline CDR1 is SEHNR and CDR2 FQNEAQ (reference sequence). The CDR3 covers 10 residues. The ends were cut back, 8 bases at V and 5 bases at J, with 6 bases in the middle. The CDR3 sequence: CASFGETQYF. In DNA, the CDR3 is TGTGCCAGCTTTGGTGAGACCCAGTACTTC.

The chain couples TRBV6-1 to TRBJ1-5; D unresolved. The germline V and J ends were trimmed by 0 bases and 4 bases, with 10 bases remaining between them. This CDR3 has 15 amino acids. Per germline, CDR1 MNHNS and CDR2 SASEGT. The CDR3 loop reads CASSEALGPNQPQHF. The CDR3 nucleotides are TGTGCCAGCAGTGAAGCGTTAGGTCCTAATCAGCCCCAGCATTTT.

The J gene is TRBJ1-5, the V gene TRBV6-2 or TRBV6-3, with 7 positions matching TRBD1. The trim removed 2 bases at V and 1 base at J, leaving 8 bases unmatched. Germline values: CDR1 MNHEY, CDR2 SVGEGT. The CDR3 is 17 amino acids. The CDR3 loop reads CASSYITGQRSNQPQHF. As DNA, the CDR3 is TGTGCCAGCAGTTACATCACGGGACAGAGGAGCAATCAGCCCCAGCATTTT.

The rearrangement uses TRBV18 and TRBJ1-5, with D possibly being TRBD1 (6 bases). The CDR3 spans 14 residues. Germline V gene sequence: CDR1 KGHSH, CDR2 LQKENI. V shed 4 bases and J shed 4 bases, with 11 bases lying between them. CDR3: CASSLRQENQPQHF. The CDR3 nucleotides are TGTGCCAGCTCACTAAGACAGGAGAATCAGCCCCAGCATTTT. Based on the CDR3 plus reference TRBV18 and TRBJ1-5, the full variable domain is NAGVMQNPRHLVRRRGQEARLRCSPMKGHSHVYWYRQLPEEGLKFMVYLQKENIIDESGMPKERFSAEFPKEGPSILRIQQVVRGDSAAYFCASSLRQENQPQHFGDGTRLSIL.

The chain combines TRBV29-1 with TRBJ2-7; TRBD2 is a possible D gene (6 bases). CDR1 SQVTM and CDR2 ANQGSEA come from the germline V gene. The CDR3 covers 12 residues. Trimming cost V 0 bases and J 5 bases, with 8 bases left between them. DNA for the CDR3: TGCAGCGTTGAAGAGGGCGGGGACGAGCAGTACTTC. Translated, it gives CSVEEGGDEQYF.

The genes are TRBV23-1 and TRBJ2-1, with 13 bases lining up with TRBD2. TRBV23-1 is marked as an open reading frame, function uncertain. Losses at the gene ends were 0 bases for V and 9 bases for J; bases not matched to a gene: 5. CDR3 size: 16 residues. CDR3: CASSQSGTSGNGEQFF. The CDR3 region has the DNA TGCGCCAGCAGTCAATCAGGGACTAGCGGGAATGGTGAGCAGTTCTTC.

This chain links TRBV30 with TRBJ2-3, with D possibly matching TRBD2 (6 bases). The ends were cut back, 2 bases at V and 2 bases at J, with 8 bases in the middle. CDR3 length: 13 amino acids. Germline CDR1 is GTSNPN and CDR2 is SVGIG (reference sequence). CDR3 sequence reads: CAWSMGLTDTQYF. Written as DNA, the CDR3 is TGTGCCTGGAGTATGGGACTCACAGATACGCAGTATTTT.

The chain is built from TRBV20-1 and TRBJ2-3, with D perhaps TRBD1 or TRBD2 (5 bases each). Germline values: CDR1 DFQATT, CDR2 SNEGSKA (reference sequence). The CDR3 consists of 13 residues. V lost 5 bases to trimming and J lost 6 bases, with 15 bases between them. The CDR3 DNA reads as TGCAGTGCTCCTAACGGGGCGGAGGATACGCAGTATTTT. This sequence encodes CSAPNGAEDTQYF.